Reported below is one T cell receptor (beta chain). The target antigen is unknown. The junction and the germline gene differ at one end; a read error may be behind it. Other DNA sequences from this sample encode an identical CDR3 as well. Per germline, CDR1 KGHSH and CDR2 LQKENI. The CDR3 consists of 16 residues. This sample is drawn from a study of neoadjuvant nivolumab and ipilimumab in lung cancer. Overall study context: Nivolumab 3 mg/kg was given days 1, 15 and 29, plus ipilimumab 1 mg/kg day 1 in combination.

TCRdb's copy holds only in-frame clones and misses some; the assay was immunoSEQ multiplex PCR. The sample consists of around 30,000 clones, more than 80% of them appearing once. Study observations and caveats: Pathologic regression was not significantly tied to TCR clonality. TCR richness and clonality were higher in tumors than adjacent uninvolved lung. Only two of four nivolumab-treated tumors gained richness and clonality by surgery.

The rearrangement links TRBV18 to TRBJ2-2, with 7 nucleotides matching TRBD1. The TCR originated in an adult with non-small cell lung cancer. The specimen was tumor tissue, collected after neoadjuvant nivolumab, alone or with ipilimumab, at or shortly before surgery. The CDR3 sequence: CASSQGAVSKTGELFF. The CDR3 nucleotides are TGTGCCAGCTCACAGGGGGCAGTGTCGAAGACCGGGGAGCTGTTTTTT.